The sequence of this T cell receptor beta chain was determined in a study of blood T cell repertoires in COVID-19. Study summary: Italy, Spain and the United States were the sources of the convalescent and acute COVID-19 samples. PBMCs, B-cell-depleted T cells, or T cells were the source of the cDNA or gDNA that made up the material.

Sequencing was performed with immunoSEQ multiplex PCR; in TCRdb, only in-frame clones are kept and a portion is missing. The sample holds about 300,000 clones; roughly 86% are singletons and the top ten take around 2.4%. The length of the CDR3 is 14 residues. Germline CDR1 and CDR2: DFQATT and SNEGSKA (reference sequence). V lost 5 bases and J lost 5, with 18 bases in between. The origin of this receptor is a woman aged 18-29 years who had recovered from COVID-19. The chain combines TRBV20-1 with TRBJ2-5; a weak D match, TRBD2 (7 bases). Material: PBMCs or T cells enriched from blood (not recorded which). The CDR3 spells CSARELKGGETQYF. Written as DNA, the CDR3 is TGCAGTGCTCGTGAGCTTAAGGGGGGGGAGACCCAGTACTTC.